This is a list of T cell receptor beta chains from one sample in a study of blood T cell repertoires in COVID-19. TCRdb's table, derived via immunoSEQ multiplex PCR, lists solely in-frame clones and lacks some. The sample lists 400,000 or so clones; less than 95% were seen once. The material sequenced was PBMCs or T cells enriched from blood (not recorded which). These receptors all stem from a man aged 18 to 35 who had recovered from COVID-19. The CDR3 runs from the conserved cysteine through the conserved F or W. D genes are given only for firm matches. Size tells how often a clone was seen (once, few, many) or the class of an expanded clone, and some rows leave it out.

D	size	V	J	DNA	CDR3
-	-	TRBV27	TRBJ1-1	TGTGCCAGCAGTCGCACAGGGAACACTGAAGCTTTCTTT	CASSRTGNTEAFF
TRBD1	-	TRBV25-1	TRBJ1-2	TGTGCCAGCAGTGGCCGAGACAGGGGGATAGCTAACTATGGCTACACCTTC	CASSGRDRGIANYGYTF
TRBD1	-	TRBV10-1	TRBJ2-5	TGCGCCAGCAGCGACAGGGGATTCGAGACCCAGTACTTC	CASSDRGFETQYF
TRBD1	-	TRBV5-4	TRBJ1-6	TGTGCCAGCAGCTTGGCGGGGACAGGGGTACCTTCACCCCTCCACTTT	CASSLAGTGVPSPLHF
TRBD1	few	TRBV6-5	TRBJ1-2	TGTGCCAGCAGCCAGGGGGCTGGCTACACCTTC	CASSQGAGYTF
-	-	TRBV9	TRBJ1-6	TGTGCCAGCAGCACGGGAGGGATGGGTTCACCCCTCCACTTT	CASSTGGMGSPLHF
TRBD1	-	TRBV5-1	TRBJ2-5	TGCGCCAGCAGCTTACCGGGACAGCAAGAGACCCAGTACTTC	CASSLPGQQETQYF
-	-	TRBV5-1	TRBJ1-6	TGCGCCAGCAGATCCGACAGTACTATAGGTTCACCCCTCCACTTT	CASRSDSTIGSPLHF
-	-	TRBV28	TRBJ2-1	TGTGCCAGTTATAGTAGCGGAGTTTACAATGAGCAGTTCTTC	CASYSSGVYNEQFF
TRBD1	-	TRBV19	TRBJ1-5	TGTGCCAGTAAGGACTGGACAGGGCGTTTGCATTCAAGCAATCAGCCCCAGCATTTT	CASKDWTGRLHSSNQPQHF
-	-	TRBV5-1	TRBJ1-3	TGCGCCAGCAGCCCCGGCGGGGTTGGAAACACCATATATTTT	CASSPGGVGNTIYF
-	once	TRBV18	TRBJ1-1	TGTGCCAGCCAGGCCCTGGACAGTGTGAACACTGAAGCTTTCTTT	CASQALDSVNTEAFF
TRBD2	-	TRBV11-2	TRBJ2-1	TGTGCCAGCAGCCTCGGGGGGACCTACAATGAGCAGTTCTTC	CASSLGGTYNEQFF
-	many	TRBV10-3	TRBJ2-7	TGTGCCATCAGTGCAGGGAATGACTACGAGCAGTACTTC	CAISAGNDYEQYF
-	-	TRBV5-8	TRBJ2-5	TGTGCCAGCAGCTATGGACAACAGACCCAGTACTTC	CASSYGQQTQYF
-	-	TRBV5-6	TRBJ1-4	TGTGCCAGCAGCTTGGACGGGAGGGCCGAAAAACTGTTTTTT	CASSLDGRAEKLFF
-	-	TRBV10-3	TRBJ1-5	TGTGCCATCAGTGAGCAGGGGAGCAATCAGCCCCAGCATTTT	CAISEQGSNQPQHF
-	-	TRBV11-2	TRBJ2-2	TGTGCCAGCAGCCTTGACAGGCCGGCGAACACCGGGGAGCTGTTTTTT	CASSLDRPANTGELFF
-	once	TRBV3-1/TRBV3-2	TRBJ2-6	TGTGCCAGCAGCCCAGACAGTCCCTCTGGGGCCAACGTCCTGACTTTC	CASSPDSPSGANVLTF
TRBD2	-	TRBV7-3	TRBJ2-1	TGTGCCAGCAGCCCGAAAGGGGCTAGCGGGAGGGTAGAAGCCTACAATGAGCAGTTCTTC	CASSPKGASGRVEAYNEQFF
TRBD1	-	TRBV5-6	TRBJ2-7	TGTGCCAGCAGCAAGGGGGCCGACTACGAGCAGTACTTC	CASSKGADYEQYF
-	once	TRBV3-1/TRBV3-2	TRBJ1-6	TGTGCCAGCAGCCCCGGGGAATCCTATAATTCACCCCTCCACTTT	CASSPGESYNSPLHF
-	-	TRBV10-3	TRBJ1-2	TGTGCCATCAAAGGACAGTCGCCTGGCTACACCTTC	CAIKGQSPGYTF
TRBD2	-	TRBV3-1/TRBV3-2	TRBJ2-7	TGTGCCAGCAGCCACCTCTCGGGGGGAACTAGATCTTACGAGCAGTACTTC	CASSHLSGGTRSYEQYF
TRBD1	-	TRBV3-1/TRBV3-2	TRBJ2-3	TGTGCCAGCAGCCCCCGGGACAGAAGCACAGATACGCAGTATTTT	CASSPRDRSTDTQYF
-	-	TRBV12-5	TRBJ1-3	TGTGCTAGTGGTTTGGTCGTTATGAGGGTTGCTGGAAACACCATATATTTT	CASGLVVMRVAGNTIYF
TRBD1	-	TRBV24-1	TRBJ1-5	TGTGCCACCAGTGAAGGGACAGCGAATCAGCCCCAGCATTTT	CATSEGTANQPQHF
-	-	TRBV10-1	TRBJ2-3	TGCGCCAGCGCAATGGGCCCAGCAGATACGCAGTATTTT	CASAMGPADTQYF